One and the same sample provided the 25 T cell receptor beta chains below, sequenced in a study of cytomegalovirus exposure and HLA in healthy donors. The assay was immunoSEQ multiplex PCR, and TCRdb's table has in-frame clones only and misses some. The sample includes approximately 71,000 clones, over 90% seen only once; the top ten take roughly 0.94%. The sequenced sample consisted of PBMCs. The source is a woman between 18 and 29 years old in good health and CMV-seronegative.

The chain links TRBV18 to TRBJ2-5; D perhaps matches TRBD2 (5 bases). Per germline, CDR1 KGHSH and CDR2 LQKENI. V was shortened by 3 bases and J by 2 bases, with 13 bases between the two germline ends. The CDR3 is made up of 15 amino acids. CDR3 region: CASSPTTGKQETQYF. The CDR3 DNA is TGTGCCAGCTCACCCACCACGGGGAAACAAGAGACCCAGTACTTC.

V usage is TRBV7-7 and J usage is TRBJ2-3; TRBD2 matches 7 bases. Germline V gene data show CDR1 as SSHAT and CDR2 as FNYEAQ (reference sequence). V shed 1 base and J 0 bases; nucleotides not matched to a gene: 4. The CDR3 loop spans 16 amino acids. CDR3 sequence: CASSLVGGGSTDTQYF. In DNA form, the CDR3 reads TGTGCCAGCAGCTTAGTTGGGGGGGGGAGCACAGATACGCAGTATTTT.

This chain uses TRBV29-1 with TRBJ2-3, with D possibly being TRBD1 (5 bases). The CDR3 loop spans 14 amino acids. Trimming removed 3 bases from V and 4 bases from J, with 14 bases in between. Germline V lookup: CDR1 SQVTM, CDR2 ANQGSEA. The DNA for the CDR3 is TGCAGCGTTGACCTATCAGGGTTCGCAGATACGCAGTATTTT. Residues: CSVDLSGFADTQYF.

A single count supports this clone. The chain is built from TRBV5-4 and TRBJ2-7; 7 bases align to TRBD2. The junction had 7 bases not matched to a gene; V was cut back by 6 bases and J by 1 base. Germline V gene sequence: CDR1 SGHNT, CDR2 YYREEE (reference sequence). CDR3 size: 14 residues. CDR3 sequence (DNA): TGTGCCAGCAAGCTAGCGGACGGTTCCTACGAGCAGTACTTC. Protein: CASKLADGSYEQYF.

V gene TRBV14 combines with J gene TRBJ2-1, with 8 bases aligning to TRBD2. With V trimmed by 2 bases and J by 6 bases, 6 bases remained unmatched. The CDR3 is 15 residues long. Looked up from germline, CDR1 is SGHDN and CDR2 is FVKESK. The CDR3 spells CASSQPGLGSNEQFF. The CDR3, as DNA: TGTGCCAGCAGCCAACCGGGACTAGGCTCCAATGAGCAGTTCTTC.

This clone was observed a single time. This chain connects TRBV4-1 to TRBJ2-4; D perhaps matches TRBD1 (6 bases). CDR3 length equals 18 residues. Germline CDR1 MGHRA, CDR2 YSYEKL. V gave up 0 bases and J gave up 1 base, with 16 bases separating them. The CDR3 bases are TGCGCCAGCAGCCAAGAAGCTGGACAGAGGGATGCCAAAAACATTCAGTACTTC. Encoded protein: CASSQEAGQRDAKNIQYF.

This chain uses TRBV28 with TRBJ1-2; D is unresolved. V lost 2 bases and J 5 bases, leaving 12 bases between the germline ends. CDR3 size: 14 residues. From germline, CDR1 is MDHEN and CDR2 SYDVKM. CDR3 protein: CASSLDAAPYGYTF. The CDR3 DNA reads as TGTGCCAGCAGTTTAGACGCGGCTCCGTATGGCTACACCTTC.

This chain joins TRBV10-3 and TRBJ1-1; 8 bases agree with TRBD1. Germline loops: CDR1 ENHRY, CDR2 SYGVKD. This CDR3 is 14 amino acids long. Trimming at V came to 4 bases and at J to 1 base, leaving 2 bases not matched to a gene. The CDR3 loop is CAISGDRTNTEAFF. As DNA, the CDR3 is TGTGCCATCAGTGGGGACAGGACGAACACTGAAGCTTTCTTT.

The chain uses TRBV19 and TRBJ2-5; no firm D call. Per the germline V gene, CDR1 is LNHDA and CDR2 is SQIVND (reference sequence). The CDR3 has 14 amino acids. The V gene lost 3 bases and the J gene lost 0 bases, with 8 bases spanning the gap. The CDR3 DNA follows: TGTGCCAGTAGTATGTCGGAGTACCAAGAGACCCAGTACTTC. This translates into CASSMSEYQETQYF.

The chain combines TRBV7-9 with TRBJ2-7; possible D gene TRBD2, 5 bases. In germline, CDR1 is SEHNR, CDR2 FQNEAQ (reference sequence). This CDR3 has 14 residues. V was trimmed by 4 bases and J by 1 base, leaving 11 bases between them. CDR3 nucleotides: TGTGCCAGCAGCTCCCGGGGAGATTCCTACGAGCAGTACTTC. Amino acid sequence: CASSSRGDSYEQYF.

The DNA for the CDR3 is TGCAGTGCTGGGGGGGATGGCTACACCTTC. It yields the protein CSAGGDGYTF. The rearrangement joins TRBV20-1 to TRBJ1-2, with a weak D call TRBD1 (5 bases). This CDR3 is 10 amino acids long. V dropped 5 bases and J dropped 6 bases, with 7 bases sitting between them. CDR1 DFQATT and CDR2 SNEGSKA come from the germline V gene (reference sequence).

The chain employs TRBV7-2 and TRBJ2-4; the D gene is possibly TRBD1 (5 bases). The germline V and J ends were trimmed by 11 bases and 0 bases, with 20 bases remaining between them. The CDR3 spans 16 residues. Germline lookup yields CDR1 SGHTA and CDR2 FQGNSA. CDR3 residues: CAGRPRQSLAKNIQYF. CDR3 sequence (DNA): TGTGCCGGTAGACCCCGACAGAGCTTAGCCAAAAACATTCAGTACTTC. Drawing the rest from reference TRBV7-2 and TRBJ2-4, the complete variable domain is GAGVSQSPSNKVTEKGKDVELRCDPISGHTALYWYRQSLGQGLEFLIYFQGNSAPDKSGLPSDRFSAERTGGSVSTLTIQRTQQEDSAVYLCAGRPRQSLAKNIQYFGAGTRLSVL.

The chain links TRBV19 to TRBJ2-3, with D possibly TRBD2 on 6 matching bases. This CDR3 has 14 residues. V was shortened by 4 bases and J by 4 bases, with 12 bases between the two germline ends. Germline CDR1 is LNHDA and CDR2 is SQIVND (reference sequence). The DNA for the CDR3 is TGTGCCAGTAGTAGCGGGATTGTTGCAGATACGCAGTATTTT. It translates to CASSSGIVADTQYF.

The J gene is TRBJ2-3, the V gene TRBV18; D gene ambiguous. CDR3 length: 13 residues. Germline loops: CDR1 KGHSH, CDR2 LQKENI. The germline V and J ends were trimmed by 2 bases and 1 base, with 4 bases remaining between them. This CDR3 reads CASSPTGTDTQYF. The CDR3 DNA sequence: TGTGCCAGCTCACCAACGGGCACAGATACGCAGTATTTT.

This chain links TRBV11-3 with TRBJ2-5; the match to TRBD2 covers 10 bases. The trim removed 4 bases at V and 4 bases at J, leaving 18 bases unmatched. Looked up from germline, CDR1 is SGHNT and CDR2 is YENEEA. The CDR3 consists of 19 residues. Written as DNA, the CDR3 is TGTGCCAGCAGCTGTAGAAGGGGGCATAGCGGGGGGATTCGAGAGACCCAGTACTTC. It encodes CASSCRRGHSGGIRETQYF. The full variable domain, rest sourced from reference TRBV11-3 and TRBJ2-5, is EAGVVQSPRYKIIEKKQPVAFWCNPISGHNTLYWYLQNLGQGPELLIRYENEEAVDDSQLPKDRFSAERLKGVDSTLKIQPAELGDSAVYLCASSCRRGHSGGIRETQYFGPGTRLLVL.

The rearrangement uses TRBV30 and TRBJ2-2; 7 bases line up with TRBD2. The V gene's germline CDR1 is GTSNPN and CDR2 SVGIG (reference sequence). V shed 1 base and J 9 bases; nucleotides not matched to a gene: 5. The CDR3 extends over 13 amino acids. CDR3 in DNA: TGTGCCTGGAGTGGTGGGACTATCCGGGAGCTGTTTTTT. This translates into CAWSGGTIRELFF. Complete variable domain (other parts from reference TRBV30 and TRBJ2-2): SQTIHQWPATLVQPVGSPLSLECTVEGTSNPNLYWYRQAAGRGLQLLFYSVGIGQISSEVPQNLSASRPQDRQFILSSKKLLLSDSGFYLCAWSGGTIRELFFGEGSRLTVL.

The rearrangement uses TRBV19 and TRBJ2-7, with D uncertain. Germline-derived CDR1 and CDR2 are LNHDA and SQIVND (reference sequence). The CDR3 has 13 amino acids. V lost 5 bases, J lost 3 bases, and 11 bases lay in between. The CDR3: CASSAAGNYEQYF. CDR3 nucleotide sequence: TGTGCCAGTAGTGCGGCTGGCAACTACGAGCAGTACTTC.

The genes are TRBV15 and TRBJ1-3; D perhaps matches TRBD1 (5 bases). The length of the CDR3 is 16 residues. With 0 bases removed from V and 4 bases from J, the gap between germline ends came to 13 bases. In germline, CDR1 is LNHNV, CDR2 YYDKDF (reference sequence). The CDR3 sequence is CATSRDPGGTGNTIYF. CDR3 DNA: TGTGCCACCAGCAGAGATCCGGGGGGAACAGGAAACACCATATATTTT.

The DNA for the CDR3 is TGCGCCAGCAGCTTGGCTGTCAACACCGGGGAGCTGTTTTTT. This gives the protein CASSLAVNTGELFF. J is TRBJ2-2 and V is TRBV5-1, with unresolved D. The V and J ends lost 0 bases and 2 bases respectively, with 5 bases between them. The CDR3 extends over 14 amino acids. The germline V gene encodes CDR1 SGHRS and CDR2 YFSETQ.

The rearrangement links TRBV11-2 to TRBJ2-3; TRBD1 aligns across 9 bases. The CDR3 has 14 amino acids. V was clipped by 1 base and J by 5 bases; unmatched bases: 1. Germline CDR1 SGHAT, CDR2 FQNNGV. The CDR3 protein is CASSLGQGVDTQYF. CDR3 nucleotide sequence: TGTGCCAGCAGCTTAGGACAGGGGGTAGATACGCAGTATTTT.

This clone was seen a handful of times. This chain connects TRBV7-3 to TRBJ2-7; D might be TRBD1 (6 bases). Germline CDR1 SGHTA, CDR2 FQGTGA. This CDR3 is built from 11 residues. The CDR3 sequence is CLWDTPYEQYF. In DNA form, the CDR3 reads TGTTTGTGGGACACTCCCTACGAGCAGTACTTC.

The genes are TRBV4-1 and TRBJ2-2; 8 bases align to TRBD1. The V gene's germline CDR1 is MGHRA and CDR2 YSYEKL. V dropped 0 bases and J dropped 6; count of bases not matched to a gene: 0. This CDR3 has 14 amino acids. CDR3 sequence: CASSQEQGAGELFF. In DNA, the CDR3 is TGCGCCAGCAGCCAAGAACAGGGGGCCGGGGAGCTGTTTTTT.

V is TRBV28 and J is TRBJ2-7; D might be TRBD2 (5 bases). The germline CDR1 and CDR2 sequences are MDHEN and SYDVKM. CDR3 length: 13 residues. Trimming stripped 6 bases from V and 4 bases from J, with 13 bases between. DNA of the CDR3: TGTGCCAGCAGACCACTAGTAAGGTACGAGCAGTACTTC. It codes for CASRPLVRYEQYF.

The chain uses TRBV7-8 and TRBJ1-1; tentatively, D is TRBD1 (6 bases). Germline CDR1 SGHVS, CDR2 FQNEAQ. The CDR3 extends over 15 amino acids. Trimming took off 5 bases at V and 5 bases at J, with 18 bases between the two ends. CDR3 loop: CASSIGEIQGTEAFF. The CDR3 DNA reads TGTGCCAGCAGCATCGGAGAAATACAGGGAACTGAAGCTTTCTTT.

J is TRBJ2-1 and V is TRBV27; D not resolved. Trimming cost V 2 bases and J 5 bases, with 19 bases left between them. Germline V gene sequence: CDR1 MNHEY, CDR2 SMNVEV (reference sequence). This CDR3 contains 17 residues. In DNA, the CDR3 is TGTGCCAGCAGTTTAAGGTTGGAGCCCCGAGCCGACAATGAGCAGTTCTTC. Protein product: CASSLRLEPRADNEQFF.